The next 13 T cell receptor beta chains were all read from a single sample in a study of CXCR3-negative and CXCR3-positive naive CD8 T cells (dated by TCRdb to the late 2010s). TCRdb names NextSeq 550 as the instrument used. The Human TCR Profiling Kit (MiLaboratory) was used to make UMI-labeled 5' RACE TRB cDNA libraries. TCRdb reprocessed the sequencing reads and holds a single record per CDR3 protein sequence, with no DNA. In this sample's table one finds over 35,000 distinct CDR3 sequences. The ten largest clones represent about 14% of the sample. Sequenced sample: memory CD8+ T cells from blood. Interpreted using the paper, the cell subset or site label stands for: conventional CD8+ memory T cells (TMEM), sorted as controls. All receptors derive from a human donor in good health. Some clones in this sample may be carry-over from other donors' samples.

The V gene is TRBV28, the J gene TRBJ2-3; no DNA is available, so the TRBD2 call from TCRdb remains unchecked. The CDR3 has 14 residues. Looked up from germline, CDR1 is MDHEN and CDR2 is SYDVKM. The CDR3 here is CASSASGAGDTQYF.

The chain links TRBV7-9 to TRBJ2-7; as DNA is missing, the TRBD1 call by TCRdb cannot be tested. The germline V gene has CDR1 SEHNR and CDR2 FQNEAQ (reference sequence). The CDR3 runs to 14 residues. The CDR3 is CASSLPGISYEQYF.

This chain connects TRBV11-3 to TRBJ1-1. This CDR3 has 13 residues. Germline CDR1 and CDR2: SGHNT and YENEEA. The CDR3 sequence: CASSYPGTSHAFF. Variable domain in full (rest from reference TRBV11-3 and TRBJ1-1): EAGVVQSPRYKIIEKKQPVAFWCNPISGHNTLYWYLQNLGQGPELLIRYENEEAVDDSQLPKDRFSAERLKGVDSTLKIQPAELGDSAVYLCASSYPGTSHAFFGQGTRLTVV.

The chain recombines TRBV27 with TRBJ2-1; the D call of TRBD1 rests on TCRdb alone, since no DNA is present to check it. This CDR3 has 13 amino acids. The germline gives CDR1 MNHEY, CDR2 SMNVEV (reference sequence). The CDR3 region is CASRFRALGEQFF.

By frequency, this clonotype registers medium-sized. This chain connects TRBV20-1 to TRBJ2-2; TCRdb's D call of TRBD1 is untestable without DNA. The germline gives CDR1 DFQATT, CDR2 SNEGSKA (reference sequence). This CDR3 region has 14 residues. CDR3 loop: CSARTGGDTGELFF.

This chain joins TRBV2 and TRBJ1-5. The CDR3 has 15 amino acids. Germline CDR1 SNHLY, CDR2 FYNNEI. The CDR3 sequence: CASSVGPYSNQPQHF. The variable domain in full, with the rest retrieved from reference TRBV2 and TRBJ1-5, is EPEVTQTPSHQVTQMGQEVILRCVPISNHLYFYWYRQILGQKVEFLVSFYNNEISEKSEIFDDQFSVERPDGSNFTLKIRSTKLEDSAMYFCASSVGPYSNQPQHFGDGTRLSIL.

This chain links TRBV6-6 with TRBJ2-7. The CDR3 consists of 12 residues. In germline, CDR1 is MNHNY, CDR2 SVGAGI (reference sequence). The CDR3 spells CASSYSDFEQYF.

J is TRBJ2-2 and V is TRBV9. The CDR3 loop spans 15 amino acids. In germline, CDR1 is SGDLS, CDR2 YYNGEE. CDR3 sequence reads: CASSTGLANTGELFF.

The chain recombines TRBV4-3 with TRBJ2-7. Per germline, CDR1 LGHNA and CDR2 YSLEER. There are 13 residues in the CDR3. CDR3 loop: CASSQDLLLEQYF.

The chain recombines TRBV9 with TRBJ2-2. The CDR3 runs 17 residues. Per the germline V gene, CDR1 is SGDLS and CDR2 is YYNGEE. CDR3 residues: CASSFNLDSRDTGELFF.

The V call is TRBV28, the J call TRBJ1-1. There are 13 residues in the CDR3. The germline gives CDR1 MDHEN, CDR2 SYDVKM. This chain's CDR3 is CASKVGRNTEAFF.

The chain combines TRBV4-2 with TRBJ1-5; TCRdb calls TRBD1, which cannot be checked without DNA. This CDR3 is 16 amino acids long. In germline, CDR1 is LGHNA, CDR2 YNFKEQ. The CDR3 loop reads CASSQGDRGLNQPQHF.

This sequence joins TRBV6-6 and TRBJ2-7; checking the TCRdb D call of TRBD1 is not possible without DNA. CDR3 size: 14 residues. CDR1 MNHNY and CDR2 SVGAGI come from the germline V gene (reference sequence). This CDR3 reads CASSYSTAGDEQYF.